These T cell receptor beta chains were read from a single sample in a study of cytomegalovirus exposure and HLA in healthy donors. The assay was immunoSEQ multiplex PCR, and TCRdb's table has in-frame clones only and misses some. The table shows 100,000 to 150,000 clones, with approximately 80% occurring only once. Sequenced sample: PBMCs. Receptor source: a woman aged 40 to 49 in good health and CMV-seropositive. CDR3s include the opening cysteine and the closing phenylalanine or tryptophan. The size field is filled for only some rows; it gives once, few, many or a size class.

-,TRBV19,CASLPGHLGTEAFF
-,TRBV11-2,CASSLGTSGRLTGELFF
-,TRBV1,CTSSQDPPRTSGAAYSSTYNEQFF
few,TRBV7-9,CASSLGENEQFF
once,TRBV19,CASSKVSASYGYTF
-,TRBV7-9,CASSPGTSGYEQYF
once,TRBV28,CASSQRLAENTGELFF
-,TRBV27,CASSSGWGHEQYF
-,TRBV28,CASSLFRAGGYGYTF
-,TRBV2,CASSEGGTGGFEQYF
-,TRBV5-1,CASSLPTWTSGSTYNEQFF
-,TRBV7-9,CSSSPGGTEANYGYTF
-,TRBV5-1,CASSPQGVTGANVLTF
-,TRBV7-9,CASSPMAFPYEQYF
once,TRBV7-9,CASSLGASFEDKNIQYF
-,TRBV9,CASSPGQGLYGYTF
-,TRBV7-9,CASSPGRGVGTF
-,TRBV7-9,CASSLPRTGYGYTF
-,TRBV6-5,CASGRPSSYEQYF
-,TRBV20-1,CSASLRDIQYF
few,TRBV6-6,CASSQHRDNEQFF
-,TRBV11-2,CASSLVPAGNTGELFF
few,TRBV9,CASSVTGSEQYF
few,TRBV10-3,CAISAGQSSYEQYF
-,TRBV5-6,CASSLRGGEGYTF
-,TRBV27,CASRATVGPSYEQYF
-,TRBV5-1,CASSLGTSREQYF
-,TRBV5-1,CASSLYGTESEQYF
-,TRBV6-6,CASSLGIGTGGSEQYF
-,TRBV6-1,CASRGRTGNQPQHF
-,TRBV9,CASSPRLADEQFF
-,TRBV19,CASSGDQPQHF
-,TRBV19,CATSTYNEQFF
-,TRBV29-1,CSVEQGSEGYTF
few,TRBV10-3,CAIKSSGPVLEQYF
-,TRBV7-9,CASGYTTGQETQYF
-,TRBV13,CASSRDSSSYEQYF
-,TRBV15,CATSTGQGFQETQYF
-,TRBV19,CASLDRTKNIQYF
-,TRBV6-1,CASGTDNEQFF
-,TRBV29-1,CSVESIDRGGTDTQYF
-,TRBV5-4,CASSPGQNSYEQYF
-,TRBV6-5,CASRQSSVSGNTIYF
-,TRBV19,CASNNQGTGTDTQYF
-,TRBV6-1,CASSVGAGEKLFF
-,TRBV27,CASSLSGTLPYEQYF
-,TRBV25-1,CASSFTGNEQFF
-,TRBV28,CASSTPGTRSYEQYF
-,TRBV5-4,CASSPSRAGNPDTQYF
-,TRBV30,CAWSTTPAGEQYF
-,TRBV18,CASSPELGSYEQYF